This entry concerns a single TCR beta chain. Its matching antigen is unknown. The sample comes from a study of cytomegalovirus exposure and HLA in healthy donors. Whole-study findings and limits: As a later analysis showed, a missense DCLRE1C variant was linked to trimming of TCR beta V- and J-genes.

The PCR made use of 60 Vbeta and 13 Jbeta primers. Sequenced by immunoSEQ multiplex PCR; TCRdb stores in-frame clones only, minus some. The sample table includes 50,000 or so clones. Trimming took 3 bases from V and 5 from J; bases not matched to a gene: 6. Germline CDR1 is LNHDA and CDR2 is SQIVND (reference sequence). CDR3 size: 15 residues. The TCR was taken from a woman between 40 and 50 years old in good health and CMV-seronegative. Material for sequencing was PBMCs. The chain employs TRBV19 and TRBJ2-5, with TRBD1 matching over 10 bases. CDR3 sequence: CASSIQTGGRETQYF. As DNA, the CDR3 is TGTGCCAGTAGTATCCAGACAGGGGGCCGTGAGACCCAGTACTTC.